Each of the 6 T cell receptor beta chains below was sequenced from the same sample in a study of blood T cell repertoires in COVID-19. Libraries were prepared by immunoSEQ multiplex PCR; TCRdb keeps only in-frame clonotypes and omits some of them. The table includes roughly 250,000 clones, approximately 88% detected once. What was sequenced was PBMCs or T cells enriched from blood (not recorded which). These receptors were collected from a woman in her forties with acute COVID-19.

The chain recombines TRBV5-1 with TRBJ2-1; the D gene is possibly TRBD1 (5 bases). Germline V CDR1 and CDR2: SGHRS, YFSETQ. The CDR3 runs 13 residues. V was pared by 2 bases and J by 9 bases, with 12 bases between. CDR3 DNA sequence: TGCGCCAGCAGCTTCCAGGGTCGGGCTGAGCAGTTCTTC. It translates to CASSFQGRAEQFF.

This clone came up a few times. J is TRBJ1-2 and V is TRBV5-1; 11 bases match TRBD1. The CDR3 length is 14 residues. The germline gives CDR1 SGHRS, CDR2 YFSETQ. After removal of 8 bases from V and 4 bases from J, the junction contained 7 bases not matched to a gene. CDR3 bases: TGCGCCAGTGGACAGGGGGCGGGCGGCTATGGCTACACCTTC. This gives the protein CASGQGAGGYGYTF.

For this clone: A junction end diverges from the germline sequence, so it may reflect a read error. The chain carries TRBV28 and TRBJ1-1; TRBD1 agrees at 7 bases. Germline values: CDR1 MDHEN, CDR2 SYDVKM. The CDR3 contains 13 residues. The CDR3 here is CAWGQLMNTEAFF. The CDR3 DNA reads TGCGCCTGGGGACAGTTAATGAACACTGAAGCTTTCTTT.

V usage is TRBV14 and J usage is TRBJ2-1; 9 bases agree with TRBD2. Germline CDR1 SGHDN, CDR2 FVKESK. The junction had 9 bases not matched to a gene; V was cut back by 3 bases and J by 6 bases. This CDR3 has 16 amino acids. CDR3 nucleotides: TGTGCCAGCAGCCATGTGCCGGGACTAGCTGGCAATGAGCAGTTCTTC. It translates to CASSHVPGLAGNEQFF.

This chain links TRBV19 with TRBJ1-1; perhaps TRBD1 as D (5 bases). The ends were cut back, 2 bases at V and 1 base at J, with 14 bases in the middle. CDR1 is LNHDA and CDR2 is SQIVND in the germline V gene (reference sequence). This CDR3 has 16 amino acids. CDR3 sequence reads: CASSISAGYTNTEAFF. CDR3 bases: TGTGCCAGTAGTATAAGTGCAGGGTATACGAACACTGAAGCTTTCTTT.

The gene calls are TRBV19 and TRBJ1-4, with 10 bases fitting TRBD1. Trimming took 2 bases from V and 8 from J; bases not matched to a gene: 2. CDR1 and CDR2 (germline): LNHDA, SQIVND (reference sequence). The CDR3 is 14 residues long. The CDR3 region is CASSIRTGGEKLFF. For the CDR3, the DNA is TGTGCCAGTAGTATAAGGACAGGGGGGGAAAAACTGTTTTTT.